Listed here are 27 T cell receptor beta chains from one sample, sequenced in a study of T cell changes during pregnancy in multiple sclerosis. Sequencing used immunoSEQ multiplex PCR; TCRdb keeps in-frame clones, though not all of them. The sample lists 35,000 to 45,000 clones, more than 90% occurring once. Here the sequenced sample was CD4+ T cells from peripheral blood mononuclear cells, taken after pregnancy. Receptors were obtained from a female donor in good health, enrolled as a control in a pregnancy study.

The V and J genes are TRBV2 and TRBJ2-1, with 11 nucleotides matching TRBD2. The CDR3 covers 17 residues. The V segment lost 6 bases and the J segment 2 bases; nucleotides outside the gene matches: 9. Germline V gene lookup returns CDR1 SNHLY and CDR2 FYNNEI. This chain's CDR3 is CASRTRLAGNPYNEQFF. CDR3 DNA sequence: TGTGCCAGCAGGACCCGACTAGCGGGAAACCCCTACAATGAGCAGTTCTTC.

The chain employs TRBV4-3 and TRBJ2-1; possibly TRBD2 for D (5 bases). This CDR3 spans 15 amino acids. Germline-derived CDR1 and CDR2 are LGHNA and YSLEER. Between the trimmed V and J ends, which lost 0 bases and 2 bases, there was a span of 8 bases. CDR3 DNA sequence: TGCGCCAGCAGCCAAGAGAGCGGCCCCTACAATGAGCAGTTCTTC. The encoded protein is CASSQESGPYNEQFF.

The rearrangement uses TRBV4-1 and TRBJ1-5; 7 bases match TRBD1. The germline V gene encodes CDR1 MGHRA and CDR2 YSYEKL. The CDR3 runs to 16 residues. Trimming removed 6 bases from V and 7 bases from J; junction bases left unmatched: 15. The CDR3 region is CASSLTLDRWAQPQHF. The CDR3 nucleotides read TGCGCCAGCAGTCTTACTTTGGACAGGTGGGCCCAGCCCCAGCATTTT.

The J gene is TRBJ2-7, the V gene TRBV5-1; 7 bases are shared with TRBD2. The length of the CDR3 is 14 residues. The V gene's germline CDR1 is SGHRS and CDR2 YFSETQ. The J segment lost 3 bases and the V segment lost 3 bases, leaving 6 bases of the junction unmatched. The CDR3 region has the DNA TGCGCCAGCAGCTCGCGGGGGTCGTACTACGAGCAGTACTTC. Translation: CASSSRGSYYEQYF.

The J gene is TRBJ1-3, the V gene TRBV7-2; tentatively, D is TRBD1 (6 bases). V was pared by 4 bases and J by 4 bases, with 14 bases between. The length of the CDR3 is 15 residues. Looked up from germline, CDR1 is SGHTA and CDR2 is FQGNSA. CDR3 residues: CASSSQGSLGNTIYF. CDR3 nucleotides: TGTGCCAGCAGCTCCCAGGGGTCCCTGGGAAACACCATATATTTT.

V usage is TRBV4-3 and J usage is TRBJ1-2, with 9 positions matching TRBD1. Germline V lookup: CDR1 LGHNA, CDR2 YSLEER. The CDR3 totals 16 residues. J gave up 5 bases and V 4 bases, and 11 bases lay outside the gene matches. The CDR3 coding sequence is TGCGCCAGCAGCCGCAGCGCGTCCGGGACAGGGTATGGCTACACCTTC. Translation gives CASSRSASGTGYGYTF.

The V and J genes are TRBV6-5 and TRBJ2-4, with 7 positions matching TRBD1. This CDR3 spans 14 amino acids. Germline trimming cut 10 bases from V and 6 bases from J; bases unmatched to any gene: 12. Germline loops: CDR1 MNHEY, CDR2 SVGAGI. This CDR3 reads CATTGDRVRNIQYF. CDR3 coding DNA: TGTGCCACAACCGGTGACAGGGTGAGAAACATTCAGTACTTC.

The chain is built from TRBV9 and TRBJ2-3, with D possibly matching TRBD2 (5 bases). The germline gives CDR1 SGDLS, CDR2 YYNGEE. CDR3 size: 17 residues. The ends were cut back, 0 bases at V and 2 bases at J, with 16 bases in the middle. The CDR3 protein is CASSVGGAGPITDTQYF. CDR3 DNA sequence: TGTGCCAGCAGCGTAGGAGGCGCGGGTCCGATCACAGATACGCAGTATTTT.

This clone was recorded once. The chain is built from TRBV14 and TRBJ2-3; D uncertain. V was cut by 1 base and J by 6 bases, with 5 bases left in between. Germline loops: CDR1 SGHDN, CDR2 FVKESK. CDR3 length equals 12 residues. This CDR3 is CASSQGADTQYF. The CDR3, as DNA: TGTGCCAGCAGCCAAGGGGCGGATACGCAGTATTTT.

The genes are TRBV27 and TRBJ1-5; 9 nucleotides line up with TRBD1. This CDR3 region has 15 residues. Trimming removed 2 bases from V and 6 bases from J; junction bases left unmatched: 5. The V gene's germline CDR1 is MNHEY and CDR2 SMNVEV (reference sequence). CDR3 DNA: TGTGCCAGCAGTTTAGGGATGACAGGGGGTCAGCCCCAGCATTTT. This encodes CASSLGMTGGQPQHF.

The rearrangement links TRBV10-1 to TRBJ1-1; the D gene is possibly TRBD1 (6 bases). V was pared by 10 bases and J by 8 bases, with 11 bases between. CDR3 length: 10 amino acids. The germline CDR1 and CDR2 sequences are WNHNN and SYGVQD (reference sequence). The CDR3 sequence: CANGQKEAFF. As DNA, the CDR3 is TGCGCCAACGGACAGAAAGAAGCTTTCTTT.

The chain combines TRBV28 with TRBJ1-3; TRBD1 aligns across 8 bases. This CDR3 contains 15 residues. V lost 4 bases and J lost 4; bases outside the gene matches: 6. CDR1 and CDR2 (germline): MDHEN, SYDVKM. CDR3 sequence reads: CASSWSTGVGNTIYF. DNA of the CDR3: TGTGCCAGCAGTTGGTCGACAGGGGTCGGAAACACCATATATTTT.

The chain uses TRBV5-4 and TRBJ1-4; 9 bases line up with TRBD1. This CDR3 has 16 residues. In germline, CDR1 is SGHNT, CDR2 YYREEE (reference sequence). Unmatched junction bases numbered 11, after V lost 3 bases and J lost 8 bases. The CDR3 sequence: CASSSKGRDRAEKLFF. The DNA for the CDR3 is TGTGCCAGCAGCTCCAAGGGCCGGGACAGGGCCGAAAAACTGTTTTTT.

The chain couples TRBV6-1 to TRBJ2-1; possibly TRBD2 for D (7 bases). CDR1 and CDR2 (germline): MNHNS, SASEGT. The length of the CDR3 is 13 residues. V lost 6 bases to trimming and J lost 7 bases, with 13 bases between them. CDR3 nucleotide sequence: TGTGCCAGCAGACCAAGGGGGGGGAATGAGCAGTTCTTC. This sequence encodes CASRPRGGNEQFF.

This rearrangement joins TRBV11-2 to TRBJ1-4; D might be TRBD1 (6 bases). Germline assignment: CDR1 SGHAT and CDR2 FQNNGV. Trimming pared 3 bases from V and 6 bases from J, leaving 14 bases between. This CDR3 region has 15 residues. The CDR3 region has the DNA TGTGCCAGCAGCTTTTCAACAGGGAGGGATGAAAAACTGTTTTTT. Its protein is CASSFSTGRDEKLFF.

The chain combines TRBV29-1 with TRBJ1-4; possible D gene TRBD1, 6 bases. The V end lost 6 bases, the J end lost 8 bases, and 10 bases lay between the germline ends. CDR1 is SQVTM, CDR2 ANQGSEA, per germline. The CDR3 totals 11 residues. CDR3 amino acids: CSVQGTEKLFF. The CDR3 region has the DNA TGCAGCGTACAAGGGACAGAAAAACTGTTTTTT. The variable domain in full, with the rest retrieved from reference TRBV29-1 and TRBJ1-4, is SAVISQKPSRDICQRGTSLTIQCQVDSQVTMMFWYRQQPGQSLTLIATANQGSEATYESGFVIDKFPISRPNLTFSTLTVSNMSPEDSSIYLCSVQGTEKLFFGSGTQLSVL.

The sample holds one count of this clone. The chain is built from TRBV28 and TRBJ1-2; D not resolved. The ends were cut back, 5 bases at V and 2 bases at J, with 21 bases in the middle. Germline V gene data show CDR1 as MDHEN and CDR2 as SYDVKM. The CDR3 has 17 residues. This CDR3 reads CASSGPLLEGRNYGYTF. The CDR3 DNA is TGTGCCAGCAGTGGCCCCCTATTGGAGGGCCGAAACTATGGCTACACCTTC.

V gene TRBV9 combines with J gene TRBJ2-7; 8 bases are a match to TRBD1. Trimming at V came to 1 base and at J to 5 bases, leaving 11 bases not matched to a gene. The CDR3 totals 16 residues. Looked up from germline, CDR1 is SGDLS and CDR2 is YYNGEE. The CDR3 coding sequence is TGTGCCAGCAGCGTAACCCCCATCGGGACAGGTAACGAGCAGTACTTC. This gives the protein CASSVTPIGTGNEQYF.

The chain joins TRBV6-5 to TRBJ1-4, with D unclear. This CDR3 contains 13 residues. The ends were cut back, 0 bases at V and 14 bases at J, with 13 bases in the middle. Germline CDR1 reads MNHEY; CDR2 reads SVGAGI. CDR3 bases: TGTGCCAGCAGTTACTCCACTCAATCTAATCTGTTTTTT. Its translation is CASSYSTQSNLFF.

V gene TRBV9 combines with J gene TRBJ2-7; 11 nucleotides align to TRBD2. The germline gives CDR1 SGDLS, CDR2 YYNGEE. After removal of 4 bases from V and 0 bases from J, the junction contained 3 bases not matched to a gene. There are 15 residues in the CDR3. The CDR3 sequence: CASSRTSGGSYEQYF. The CDR3 bases are TGTGCCAGCAGCCGAACTAGCGGGGGCTCCTACGAGCAGTACTTC.

CDR3 nucleotides: TGTGCCAGCTCCCAATCGCAGAATAACTATGGCTACACCTTC. Encoded protein: CASSQSQNNYGYTF. V usage is TRBV18 and J usage is TRBJ1-2, with D unresolved. Trimming took 6 bases from V and 1 from J, leaving 12 bases between them. The CDR3 has 14 amino acids. Germline V gives CDR1 KGHSH, CDR2 LQKENI.

This clone was found once. The chain's CDR3 is CASSLTGLARNEQFF. In nucleotides, the CDR3 is TGTGCCAGCAGCTTAACCGGACTAGCGAGGAATGAGCAGTTCTTC. V gene TRBV7-2 combines with J gene TRBJ2-1; 9 nucleotides agree with TRBD2. Germline assignment: CDR1 SGHTA and CDR2 FQGNSA. This CDR3 comprises 15 residues. The V gene end was trimmed by 2 bases and the J gene end by 7 bases; junction bases not matched to a gene: 6.

This chain joins TRBV7-9 and TRBJ2-5, with 10 bases matching TRBD2. Trimming took 5 bases from V and 3 from J; bases not matched to a gene: 3. The CDR3 length is 14 residues. Germline V gene sequence: CDR1 SEHNR, CDR2 FQNEAQ (reference sequence). CDR3 in DNA: TGTGCCAGCAGCAGAGGACTAGCGGAAGAGACCCAGTACTTC. Residues: CASSRGLAEETQYF.

This chain joins TRBV28 and TRBJ1-2; TRBD1 aligns across 8 bases. The junction had 6 bases not matched to a gene; V was cut back by 5 bases and J by 4 bases. This CDR3 is 14 amino acids long. CDR1 MDHEN and CDR2 SYDVKM come from the germline V gene. The CDR3 DNA follows: TGTGCCAGCAGTCAAGGGACAGGAAGCTATGGCTACACCTTC. As protein: CASSQGTGSYGYTF.

The chain links TRBV5-1 to TRBJ2-1; D possibly corresponds to TRBD1 (5 bases). This CDR3 comprises 15 residues. The germline gives CDR1 SGHRS, CDR2 YFSETQ. Trimming removed 5 bases from V and 2 bases from J, with 14 bases in between. The DNA of the CDR3 is TGCGCCAGCAGTTCAGGGTACAACCCCTACAATGAGCAGTTCTTC. Amino acid sequence: CASSSGYNPYNEQFF.

The chain uses TRBV28 and TRBJ1-4, with TRBD1 matching 7 bases. Germline CDR1 reads MDHEN; CDR2 reads SYDVKM. The CDR3 has 15 residues. The J segment lost 8 bases and the V segment lost 3 bases, leaving 9 bases of the junction unmatched. The CDR3 sequence is CASSFIGTDSEKLFF. CDR3 DNA: TGTGCCAGCAGTTTTATCGGGACAGATTCAGAAAAACTGTTTTTT.

This clone was detected once. J is TRBJ2-3 and V is TRBV27, with D tentatively TRBD1 (6 bases). Looked up from germline, CDR1 is MNHEY and CDR2 is SMNVEV (reference sequence). Between the trimmed V and J ends, which lost 0 bases and 6 bases, there was a span of 13 bases. This CDR3 comprises 15 residues. The CDR3 DNA reads as TGTGCCAGCAGTTTATCGGTGGGGGCGCGGGATACGCAGTATTTT. Its protein product is CASSLSVGARDTQYF.